These 11 T cell receptor beta chains came from one sample sequenced in a study of spatial heterogeneity in lung cancer. Time point of the sample: blood at routine non-recurrence follow-up after resection. Sequencing of whole RNA from tumor, nontumor lung or frozen PBMC involved no sorting. TCRdb re-analysed the 5' RACE reads in MiXCR, keeping a single row per CDR3 protein. This table holds around 110,000 distinct CDR3 sequences, roughly an eighth found once. This specimen consisted of PBMCs, obtained at follow-up. These TCRs come from a male donor with early-stage non-small cell lung cancer.

The chain links TRBV27 to TRBJ2-2; possibly TRBD2 for D (6 bases). V was clipped by 8 bases and J by 4 bases, with 14 bases between them. The CDR3 runs to 14 residues. Per the germline V gene, CDR1 is MNHEY and CDR2 is SMNVEV (reference sequence). CDR3 loop: CASGFGDSTGELFF. The CDR3 bases are TGTGCCAGCGGGTTTGGGGACTCCACCGGGGAGCTGTTTTTT.

A few counts support this clonotype. The chain has TRBV6-5 and TRBJ1-1; D is unclear. Germline CDR1 MNHEY, CDR2 SVGAGI. The V gene lost 4 bases and the J gene lost 1 base, with 10 bases spanning the gap. The CDR3 sequence is 14 residues long. This CDR3 is CASSFSRGNTEAFF. Written as DNA, the CDR3 is TGTGCCAGCAGTTTCTCCAGAGGGAACACTGAAGCTTTCTTT.

This clonotype has a count of ten or more. The V gene is TRBV5-5, the J gene TRBJ1-5, with 7 positions matching TRBD1. J was trimmed by 7 bases and V by 4 bases; bases with no gene match: 8. The CDR3 runs to 14 residues. Germline loops: CDR1 SGHKS, CDR2 YYEKEE (reference sequence). CDR3 sequence reads: CASSLTGVEQPQHF. In DNA form, the CDR3 reads TGTGCCAGCAGCCTTACAGGGGTGGAGCAGCCCCAGCATTTT.

This clonotype was recorded many times. The V gene is TRBV6-5, the J gene TRBJ1-6, with 10 bases lining up with TRBD1. Germline values: CDR1 MNHEY, CDR2 SVGAGI. The CDR3 length is 15 residues. The V gene end was trimmed by 8 bases and the J gene end by 8 bases; junction bases not matched to a gene: 9. The DNA of the CDR3 is TGTGCCAGCGGCCTAAATGGACAGGGGGATTCACCCCTCCACTTT. Its translation is CASGLNGQGDSPLHF.

This rearrangement joins TRBV2 to TRBJ2-5; weak D call: TRBD2 (5 bases). V dropped 3 bases and J dropped 5 bases, with 10 bases sitting between them. CDR3 length: 13 amino acids. Germline-derived CDR1 and CDR2 are SNHLY and FYNNEI. The CDR3 DNA is TGTGCCAGCAGTGATGACTACGGGGAGACCCAGTACTTC. Protein product: CASSDDYGETQYF.

This clonotype turned up a few times. The chain carries TRBV4-2 and TRBJ2-1; D is possibly TRBD1 (5 bases). The CDR3 is 15 residues long. Germline V gene lookup returns CDR1 LGHNA and CDR2 YNFKEQ. V lost 3 bases, J lost 6 bases, and 15 bases lay in between. Here the CDR3 DNA reads TGTGCCAGCAGCCATGTTGAAGGGGTAGGCAATGAGCAGTTCTTC. This encodes CASSHVEGVGNEQFF.

This clonotype was seen many times. The chain links TRBV7-2 to TRBJ2-5; D is ambiguous. The germline V and J ends were trimmed by 1 base and 9 bases, with 6 bases remaining between them. Germline values: CDR1 SGHTA, CDR2 FQGNSA. This CDR3 has 11 residues. The CDR3 DNA follows: TGTGCCAGCAGCTTAGAGGTGGCCCAGTACTTC. Translating it yields CASSLEVAQYF.

The CDR3 reads CASSQELARRNSPLHF. The CDR3 region has the DNA TGCGCCAGCAGCCAAGAATTGGCTAGGAGGAATTCACCCCTCCACTTT. V usage is TRBV4-1 and J usage is TRBJ1-6; D not resolved. Germline loops: CDR1 MGHRA, CDR2 YSYEKL. The germline V and J ends were trimmed by 0 bases and 7 bases, with 13 bases remaining between them. The CDR3 has 16 residues.

In this sample, this clonotype turned up once. One base away lies a much larger clone, so this may be a sequencing read error. No DNA is shown, since the ends of the CDR3 on it are uncertain; the CDR3 is the one TCRdb lists. J is TRBJ1-5 and V is TRBV28. Germline-derived CDR1 and CDR2 are MDHEN and SYDVKM. The CDR3 totals 14 residues, both ends included. The CDR3 loop is CASSSSGPRQSQHF.

This clonotype was seen many times. The chain employs TRBV4-2 and TRBJ2-4, with TRBD1 identical over 8 bases. CDR3 length equals 15 residues. J lost 8 bases, V lost 0 bases, and 6 bases had no gene match. Germline assignment: CDR1 LGHNA and CDR2 YNFKEQ. This chain's CDR3 is CASSQDRTGSDIQYF. The CDR3 DNA is TGTGCCAGCAGCCAAGACCGGACAGGGTCAGACATTCAGTACTTC.

This clonotype was seen more than once but under ten times. The chain has TRBV4-1 and TRBJ2-7, with no clear D. Germline V CDR1 and CDR2: MGHRA, YSYEKL. V lost 1 base and J lost 2, with 9 bases in between. The CDR3 runs 14 residues. The CDR3 is CASSQALPPYEQYF. CDR3 nucleotide sequence: TGCGCCAGCAGCCAAGCCCTCCCCCCCTACGAGCAGTACTTC.